The 25 T cell receptor beta chains below come from one sample, sequenced in a study of T cells in Graves' hyperthyroidism and ophthalmopathy. RNA transcripts served as the template for amplifying TCR beta CDR3 regions. A first-round RT-PCR of the TCR CDR3 used the HTBI primer set. TCRdb recomputed calls from the multiplex PCR reads with MiXCR, one row per CDR3 protein. Among 400,000 or so distinct CDR3 sequences, roughly 15% were seen once, and the ten largest hold 20%. The specimen was blood. Every receptor here comes from a young woman with Graves' ophthalmopathy.

This clonotype has at least ten counts. The chain has TRBV14 and TRBJ2-2; 9 nucleotides line up with TRBD1. The CDR3 is made up of 19 amino acids. J gave up 0 bases and V 4 bases, and 12 bases lay outside the gene matches. The V gene's germline CDR1 is SGHDN and CDR2 FVKESK. The DNA for the CDR3 is TGTGCCAGCAGCCCACTGAAAGGGACAGGGATCTCGAACACCGGGGAGCTGTTTTTT. This translates into CASSPLKGTGISNTGELFF.

Many counts were recorded for this clonotype. The chain joins TRBV4-2 to TRBJ1-1; no clear D gene. CDR1 and CDR2 (germline): LGHNA, YNFKEQ. The CDR3 extends over 14 amino acids. Trimming took 8 bases from V and 4 from J, leaving 17 bases between them. In nucleotides, the CDR3 is TGTGCCAGCGTTGTGGGTCCTCTAGGCACTGAAGCTTTCTTT. Translated, it gives CASVVGPLGTEAFF.

This clonotype is a singleton in its sample. V gene TRBV7-3 combines with J gene TRBJ2-2, with 14 bases matching TRBD2. V gave up 5 bases and J gave up 7 bases; unmatched junction bases: 12. The CDR3 covers 18 residues. CDR1 SGHTA and CDR2 FQGTGA come from the germline V gene. The CDR3 loop is CASSRTLVGLAGGGELFF. CDR3 nucleotide sequence: TGTGCCAGCAGCCGAACCCTCGTAGGACTAGCGGGGGGCGGGGAGCTGTTTTTT. Full variable domain (outside the CDR3, taken from reference TRBV7-3 and TRBJ2-2): GAGVSQTPSNKVTEKGKYVELRCDPISGHTALYWYRQSLGQGPEFLIYFQGTGAADDSGLPNDRFFAVRPEGSVSTLKIQRTERGDSAVYLCASSRTLVGLAGGGELFFGEGSRLTVL.

J is TRBJ1-5 and V is TRBV6-1; D gene unclear. Germline V gene sequence: CDR1 MNHNS, CDR2 SASEGT. The V gene lost 5 bases and the J gene lost 4 bases, with 9 bases spanning the gap. The CDR3 totals 13 residues. CDR3 DNA: TGTGCCAGCAGTCGTAGGGAAAATCAGCCCCAGCATTTT. Protein: CASSRRENQPQHF.

This chain joins TRBV20-1 and TRBJ2-3; 9 nucleotides line up with TRBD2. The germline V gene has CDR1 DFQATT and CDR2 SNEGSKA (reference sequence). V gave up 0 bases and J gave up 4 bases; unmatched junction bases: 11. The length of the CDR3 is 17 residues. CDR3 in DNA: TGCAGTGCTAGAGATAGGTACCTAGCGGGGTTAGCAGATACGCAGTATTTT. It is translated as CSARDRYLAGLADTQYF.

V and J are TRBV19 and TRBJ1-5; 10 bases line up with TRBD1. The CDR3 has 16 amino acids. Trimming cost V 6 bases and J 0 bases; bases outside gene matches: 5. Germline-derived CDR1 and CDR2 are LNHDA and SQIVND (reference sequence). The CDR3 loop reads CASRRDRGISNQPQHF. CDR3 nucleotides: TGTGCCAGTAGACGGGACAGGGGAATTAGCAATCAGCCCCAGCATTTT.

The table lists this clonotype with many counts. The chain combines TRBV7-9 with TRBJ2-7, with D perhaps matching TRBD1 (5 bases). Germline lookup yields CDR1 SEHNR and CDR2 FQNEAQ (reference sequence). The CDR3 covers 11 residues. V shed 6 bases and J shed 5 bases, with 8 bases lying between them. CDR3 sequence: CASRVGHEQYF. Here the CDR3 DNA reads TGTGCCAGCAGGGTGGGGCACGAGCAGTACTTC.

This clonotype was detected ten times or more. V gene TRBV30 combines with J gene TRBJ2-2; D is possibly TRBD1 or TRBD2 (5 bases each). The V and J ends lost 4 bases and 5 bases respectively, with 20 bases between them. Germline V gene lookup returns CDR1 GTSNPN and CDR2 SVGIG (reference sequence). The CDR3 is 16 amino acids. The CDR3, as DNA: TGTGCCTGGAAAAGTAGGGGCAGCCGGGGAACCGGGGAGCTGTTTTTT. The encoded protein is CAWKSRGSRGTGELFF.

The rearrangement links TRBV12-3 or TRBV12-4 to TRBJ1-5, with no clear D. This CDR3 is built from 16 residues. Trimming stripped 0 bases from V and 2 bases from J, with 11 bases between. Here the CDR3 DNA reads TGTGCCAGCAGTTTAGCCCCCGGGATTCGCAATCAGCCCCAGCATTTT. Translating gives CASSLAPGIRNQPQHF.

The chain is built from TRBV29-1 and TRBJ2-1; 14 nucleotides line up with TRBD2. The CDR3 is made up of 15 amino acids. Per germline, CDR1 SQVTM and CDR2 ANQGSEA. J was trimmed by 3 bases and V by 6 bases; bases with no gene match: 4. The CDR3 DNA follows: TGCAGCGTCGGGACTAGCGGGGGTTACTACAATGAGCAGTTCTTC. Protein product: CSVGTSGGYYNEQFF.

This clonotype was recorded at least ten times. The rearrangement joins TRBV11-2 to TRBJ1-1; the D is unclear. Per the germline V gene, CDR1 is SGHAT and CDR2 is FQNNGV. V gave up 1 base and J gave up 4 bases, with 7 bases separating them. CDR3 size: 13 residues. Here the CDR3 DNA reads TGTGCCAGCAGCTTAGTAGTGGCCACTGAAGCTTTCTTT. Translating gives CASSLVVATEAFF.

This clonotype was seen only once. This rearrangement joins TRBV30 to TRBJ2-3, with 15 bases aligning to TRBD2. The ends lost 1 base at V and 8 bases at J; junction bases unmatched: 7. The CDR3 totals 16 residues. In germline, CDR1 is GTSNPN, CDR2 SVGIG (reference sequence). The CDR3 DNA is TGTGCCTGGAGTGGGGGACTAGCGGGGGGCCCCCTTACGCAGTATTTT. It codes for CAWSGGLAGGPLTQYF.

In this sample, this clonotype turned up many times. The chain couples TRBV27 to TRBJ2-3; D call uncertain. V lost 2 bases to trimming and J lost 4 bases, with 10 bases between them. CDR3 length: 14 amino acids. CDR1 and CDR2 from the germline V gene are MNHEY and SMNVEV (reference sequence). DNA of the CDR3: TGTGCCAGCAGTTTAGTTTGGGGTCCAGATACGCAGTATTTT. Translation: CASSLVWGPDTQYF.

V and J are TRBV6-1 and TRBJ1-6, with 9 bases fitting TRBD1. CDR3 length equals 14 residues. CDR1 is MNHNS and CDR2 is SASEGT in the germline V gene. The J segment lost 8 bases and the V segment lost 7 bases, leaving 6 bases of the junction unmatched. CDR3 sequence: CASKTGGGYSPLHF. In DNA form, the CDR3 reads TGTGCCAGCAAAACAGGGGGCGGTTATTCACCCCTCCACTTT.

This clonotype was picked up many times. V gene TRBV28 combines with J gene TRBJ1-1, with D hard to call. Germline CDR1 is MDHEN and CDR2 is SYDVKM. The V and J ends lost 7 bases and 2 bases respectively, with 26 bases between them. The CDR3 has 18 amino acids. The CDR3 here is CASKIRMTRGGSNTEAFF. Written as DNA, the CDR3 is TGTGCCAGCAAGATCAGAATGACCCGCGGAGGGTCAAACACTGAAGCTTTCTTT.

This clonotype was recorded at least ten times. The V gene is TRBV12-3 or TRBV12-4, the J gene TRBJ2-7; tentative D call: TRBD1 (6 bases). Trimming removed 9 bases at V and 3 bases at J, with 18 bases between. This CDR3 region has 14 residues. This CDR3 is CASSITGTIYEQYF. CDR3 coding DNA: TGTGCCAGTAGTATAACCGGGACAATCTACGAGCAGTACTTC.

This sequence joins TRBV20-1 and TRBJ2-1; 10 bases fit TRBD2. Losses at the gene ends were 6 bases for V and 10 bases for J; bases not matched to a gene: 12. CDR3 length: 14 residues. Germline CDR1 DFQATT, CDR2 SNEGSKA (reference sequence). Written as DNA, the CDR3 is TGCAGTGCCATAACGGAGCGGGGGGGATTGGAGCAGTTCTTC. This sequence encodes CSAITERGGLEQFF.

This clonotype was seen a few times. The rearrangement uses TRBV4-1 and TRBJ1-3; D is undetermined. There are 17 residues in the CDR3. Trimming took off 0 bases at V and 8 bases at J, with 20 bases between the two ends. Germline V gene lookup returns CDR1 MGHRA and CDR2 YSYEKL. The chain's CDR3 is CASSQEALGRPGDTIYF. DNA of the CDR3: TGCGCCAGCAGCCAAGAAGCCCTCGGGAGACCAGGAGACACCATATATTTT.

On this clonotype: A clone one base away is much larger, so this may be a read error. The chain links TRBV7-9 to TRBJ2-1; D might be TRBD2 (6 bases). Germline V CDR1 and CDR2: SEHNR, FQNEAQ (reference sequence). This CDR3 comprises 16 residues. CDR3 DNA sequence: TGTGCCAGCAGCTTAGTTCCGGGGGACCCCTACAATGTGCAGTTCTTC. Its protein product is CASSLVPGDPYNVQFF.

This clonotype was recorded many times. J is TRBJ2-2 and V is TRBV6-5, with D uncertain. This CDR3 comprises 17 residues. V was shortened by 2 bases and J by 0 bases, with 13 bases between the two germline ends. Germline lookup yields CDR1 MNHEY and CDR2 SVGAGI. In DNA form, the CDR3 reads TGTGCCAGCAGTTACATAGTTGCAGCCGCGAACACCGGGGAGCTGTTTTTT. Translated: CASSYIVAAANTGELFF.

This clonotype was recorded at least ten times. The rearrangement links TRBV11-1 to TRBJ2-2; 8 nucleotides agree with TRBD1. V trimming: 4 bases; J trimming: 4 bases; junction bases outside the gene matches: 11. Germline V gene lookup returns CDR1 SGHAT and CDR2 FQDESV (reference sequence). The CDR3 length is 17 residues. The CDR3 spells CASSSGATGDLTGELFF. In DNA, the CDR3 is TGTGCCAGCAGCTCCGGAGCGACAGGGGATCTCACCGGGGAGCTGTTTTTT.

This chain uses TRBV30 with TRBJ1-4; 8 bases map to TRBD1. Germline loops: CDR1 GTSNPN, CDR2 SVGIG (reference sequence). The CDR3 contains 15 residues. Germline trimming cut 2 bases from V and 0 bases from J; bases unmatched to any gene: 2. The CDR3 DNA is TGTGCCTGGAGTCAGGGGGCAGCAACTAATGAAAAACTGTTTTTT. Translation gives CAWSQGAATNEKLFF.

At least ten counts were recorded for this clonotype. The V gene is TRBV7-8, the J gene TRBJ1-4; D call uncertain. Germline CDR1 SGHVS, CDR2 FQNEAQ. V was shortened by 4 bases and J by 0 bases, with 6 bases between the two germline ends. The CDR3 has 14 residues. CDR3 amino acids: CASSYLATNEKLFF. In DNA form, the CDR3 reads TGTGCCAGCAGCTACCTTGCAACTAATGAAAAACTGTTTTTT.

A few counts support this clonotype. The chain recombines TRBV6-1 with TRBJ1-2; no clear D gene. There are 13 residues in the CDR3. The ends were cut back, 2 bases at V and 4 bases at J, with 8 bases in the middle. The germline V gene has CDR1 MNHNS and CDR2 SASEGT. CDR3: CASSENRAYGYTF. In nucleotides, the CDR3 is TGTGCCAGCAGTGAAAATCGAGCCTATGGCTACACCTTC.

This clonotype occurred a few times. The chain couples TRBV27 to TRBJ1-6, with D possibly being TRBD1 (5 bases). Trimming pared 6 bases from V and 0 bases from J, leaving 21 bases between. Germline V lookup: CDR1 MNHEY, CDR2 SMNVEV (reference sequence). The CDR3 is made up of 19 amino acids. The CDR3: CASSPIMGPGSSYNSPLHF. The DNA of the CDR3 is TGTGCCAGCAGCCCGATTATGGGCCCAGGGAGCTCCTATAATTCACCCCTCCACTTT.